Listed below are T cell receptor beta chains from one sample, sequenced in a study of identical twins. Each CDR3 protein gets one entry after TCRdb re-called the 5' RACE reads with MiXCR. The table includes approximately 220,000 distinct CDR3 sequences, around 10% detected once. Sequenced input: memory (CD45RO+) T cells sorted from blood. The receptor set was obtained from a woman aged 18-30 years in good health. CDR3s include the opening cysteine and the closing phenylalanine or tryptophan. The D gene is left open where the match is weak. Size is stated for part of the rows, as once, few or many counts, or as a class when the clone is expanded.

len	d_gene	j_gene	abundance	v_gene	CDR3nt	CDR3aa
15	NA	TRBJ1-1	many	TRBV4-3	TGCGCCAGCAGCCAAGATTCCTCCGGGGGAACTGAAGCTTTCTTT	CASSQDSSGGTEAFF
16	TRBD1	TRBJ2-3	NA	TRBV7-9	TGTGCCAGCAGCTACCCGGGGCAGGGGGCAACAGATACGCAGTATTTT	CASSYPGQGATDTQYF
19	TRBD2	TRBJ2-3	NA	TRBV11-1	TGTGCCAGCAGCTTAGCGTTAGGGCTAGCGGGAGCCCTCACAGATACGCAGTATTTT	CASSLALGLAGALTDTQYF
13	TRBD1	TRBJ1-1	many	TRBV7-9	TGTGCCAGCAGCTTCACAGGGGGGACTGAAGCTTTCTTT	CASSFTGGTEAFF
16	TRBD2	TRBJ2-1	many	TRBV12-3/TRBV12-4	TGTGCCAGCACCCAACAAGGACTAGTTAGGTCGGGTGAGCAGTTCTTC	CASTQQGLVRSGEQFF
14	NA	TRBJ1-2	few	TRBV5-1	TGCGCCAGCAGCTCTGGGCAGGGTGGCTATGGCTACACCTTC	CASSSGQGGYGYTF
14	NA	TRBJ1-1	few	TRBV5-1	TGCGCCAGCAGCTGGGGGGGTGGGGCCCCCGGAGCTTTCTTT	CASSWGGGAPGAFF
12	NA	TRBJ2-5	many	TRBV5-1	TGCGCCAGCAGCTCCCGGGGGGAGACCCAGTACTTC	CASSSRGETQYF
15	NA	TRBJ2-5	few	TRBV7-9	TGTGCCAGCAAACTAAAATTGGGAGATCAAGAGACCCAGTACTTC	CASKLKLGDQETQYF
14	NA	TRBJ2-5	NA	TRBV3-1	TGTGCCAGCAGCCAAGATAACAGGGTGGGGACCCAGTACTTC	CASSQDNRVGTQYF
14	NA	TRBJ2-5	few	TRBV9	TGTGCCAGCAGCGTAGGCGGGATCCAAGAGACCCAGTACTTC	CASSVGGIQETQYF
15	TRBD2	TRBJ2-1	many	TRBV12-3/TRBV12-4	TGTGCCAGCAGTTTTGGGACTAGCGAATACAATGAGCAGTTCTTC	CASSFGTSEYNEQFF
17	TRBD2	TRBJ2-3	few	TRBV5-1	TGCGCCAGCAGCACCTCTTTGTTCGGGGGGGGCACAGATACGCAGTATTTT	CASSTSLFGGGTDTQYF
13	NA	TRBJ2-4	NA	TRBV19	TGTGCCAGTAGTATGTGGGGACGGGACATTCAGTACTTC	CASSMWGRDIQYF
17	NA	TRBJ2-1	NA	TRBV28	TGTGCCAGCAGTCTTACCCGCGGCGTAGACCAGAGCAATGAGCAGTTCTTC	CASSLTRGVDQSNEQFF
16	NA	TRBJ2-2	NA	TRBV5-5	TGTGCCAGCAGCTTGTTTGGGGGATTGAACACCGGGGAGCTGTTTTTT	CASSLFGGLNTGELFF
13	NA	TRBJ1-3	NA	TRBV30	TGTGCCTGGAGTGTACTTCCCGTTGTCACCATATATTTT	CAWSVLPVVTIYF
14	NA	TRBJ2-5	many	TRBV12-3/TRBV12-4	TGTGCCAGCAGTTTGGGGGCTAGTCAAGAGACCCAGTACTTC	CASSLGASQETQYF